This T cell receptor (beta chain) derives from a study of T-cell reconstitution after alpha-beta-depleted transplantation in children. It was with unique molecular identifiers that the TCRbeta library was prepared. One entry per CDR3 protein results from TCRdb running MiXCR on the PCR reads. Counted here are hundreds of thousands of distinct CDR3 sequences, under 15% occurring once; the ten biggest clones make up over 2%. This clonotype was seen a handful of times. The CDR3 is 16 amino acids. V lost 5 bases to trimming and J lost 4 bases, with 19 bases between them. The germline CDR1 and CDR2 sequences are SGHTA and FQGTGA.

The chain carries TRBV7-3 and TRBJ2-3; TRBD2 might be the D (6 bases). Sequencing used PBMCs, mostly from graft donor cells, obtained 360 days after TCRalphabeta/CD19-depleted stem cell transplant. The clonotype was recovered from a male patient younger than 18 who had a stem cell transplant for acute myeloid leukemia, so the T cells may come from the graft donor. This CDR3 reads CASSPYTLPGADTQYF. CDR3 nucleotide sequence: TGTGCCAGCAGCCCATATACCCTCCCGGGGGCAGATACGCAGTATTTT.